Each of the 20 T cell receptor beta chains below was sequenced from the same sample in a study of regulatory dendritic cells for organ transplantation. Sorted subsets were CFSE-labeled and cultured approximately 5 days with allogeneic dendritic cells. TCRdb's copy holds only in-frame clones and misses some; the assay was immunoSEQ multiplex PCR. The sample records about 20,000 clones, approximately 85% being singletons. These TCRs' antigens remain unknown. The sequenced sample consisted of naive CD4+ T cells from blood cultured with regulatory dendritic cells. The subset was: CD45RA+ naive T cells. All receptors derive from a human donor in good health.

The V and J genes are TRBV7-2 and TRBJ2-7; D is unclear. This CDR3 region has 16 residues. Germline V gene data show CDR1 as SGHTA and CDR2 as FQGNSA. V was clipped by 1 base and J by 0 bases, with 13 bases between them. In nucleotides, the CDR3 is TGTGCCAGCAGCTTAGAGGGCACCATAGGCTCCTACGAGCAGTACTTC. It is translated as CASSLEGTIGSYEQYF.

The CDR3 coding sequence is TGTGCCAGCAGCTCTAGGGGACTAGCGGGAGACTACAATGAGCAGTTCTTC. The encoded protein is CASSSRGLAGDYNEQFF. J is TRBJ2-1 and V is TRBV11-2; 14 bases are a match to TRBD2. Unmatched junction bases numbered 5, after V lost 4 bases and J lost 3 bases. There are 17 residues in the CDR3. Germline CDR1 is SGHAT and CDR2 is FQNNGV.

The genes are TRBV7-3 and TRBJ2-3; D may be TRBD1 or TRBD2 (5 bases each). Germline values: CDR1 SGHTA, CDR2 FQGTGA. V dropped 0 bases and J dropped 4 bases, with 14 bases sitting between them. The CDR3 extends over 16 amino acids. The CDR3: CASSLTVALGADTQYF. DNA of the CDR3: TGTGCCAGCAGCTTAACGGTTGCGTTGGGGGCAGATACGCAGTATTTT.

V gene TRBV27 combines with J gene TRBJ2-7; the match to TRBD1 covers 9 bases. Germline CDR1 MNHEY, CDR2 SMNVEV (reference sequence). The CDR3 is 14 amino acids. V shed 3 bases and J 6 bases; nucleotides not matched to a gene: 6. CDR3 DNA sequence: TGTGCCAGCAGTTTCGCGACAGGGGGGGCCGAGCAGTACTTC. Its protein is CASSFATGGAEQYF.

The chain recombines TRBV11-2 with TRBJ1-1; the D gene is possibly TRBD1 (5 bases). The germline CDR1 and CDR2 sequences are SGHAT and FQNNGV. With 3 bases removed from V and 8 bases from J, the gap between germline ends came to 13 bases. The CDR3 contains 13 residues. CDR3 coding DNA: TGTGCCAGCAGCTTCACAGAGGGGACCGAAGCTTTCTTT. This gives the protein CASSFTEGTEAFF.

The rearrangement uses TRBV27 and TRBJ1-5, with D uncertain. CDR1 is MNHEY and CDR2 is SMNVEV in the germline V gene (reference sequence). Trimming removed 3 bases from V and 3 bases from J, with 12 bases in between. The CDR3 consists of 15 residues. Here the CDR3 reads CASSFRGRVNQPQHF. CDR3 coding DNA: TGTGCCAGCAGTTTCCGTGGGCGGGTCAATCAGCCCCAGCATTTT.

This sequence joins TRBV5-4 and TRBJ2-7; D remains ambiguous. The V end was cut by 2 bases, the J end by 5 bases, with 11 bases between. This CDR3 is 13 amino acids long. Germline CDR1 is SGHNT and CDR2 is YYREEE (reference sequence). Written as DNA, the CDR3 is TGTGCCAGCAGCTTCGACGAAGCTAACGAGCAGTACTTC. It specifies CASSFDEANEQYF.

The V call is TRBV19, the J call TRBJ1-5, with D possibly being TRBD1 (5 bases). Germline lookup yields CDR1 LNHDA and CDR2 SQIVND (reference sequence). The CDR3 consists of 13 residues. V lost 10 bases to trimming and J lost 4 bases, with 14 bases between them. The CDR3 sequence: CATDSRDNQPQHF. In DNA, the CDR3 is TGTGCCACAGACAGTCGCGATAATCAGCCCCAGCATTTT.

The chain employs TRBV2 and TRBJ1-3; a weak D match, TRBD1 (5 bases). Trimming left V 0 bases short and J 2 bases short, with 23 bases between. Looked up from germline, CDR1 is SNHLY and CDR2 is FYNNEI. There are 20 residues in the CDR3. CDR3: CASSEARYSSGPLAGNTIYF. DNA of the CDR3: TGTGCCAGCAGTGAAGCGCGCTATAGCTCGGGACCCTTAGCTGGAAACACCATATATTTT.

On this clone itself: The sample has other DNA sequences that encode this CDR3 too. The gene calls are TRBV29-1 and TRBJ1-1; perhaps TRBD1 as D (5 bases). The germline V gene encodes CDR1 SQVTM and CDR2 ANQGSEA. The ends were cut back, 4 bases at V and 0 bases at J, with 9 bases in the middle. The CDR3 consists of 13 residues. CDR3 DNA sequence: TGCAGCGTTGTGGGACGGATGAACACTGAAGCTTTCTTT. Its protein product is CSVVGRMNTEAFF.

J is TRBJ2-6 and V is TRBV15, with a possible D match to TRBD1 (6 bases). Germline-derived CDR1 and CDR2 are LNHNV and YYDKDF (reference sequence). Trimming stripped 1 base from V and 2 bases from J, with 21 bases between. This CDR3 contains 20 residues. CDR3: CATSRGPGHGSMAGANVLTF. The CDR3 region has the DNA TGTGCCACCAGCAGAGGCCCGGGACATGGGTCCATGGCTGGGGCCAACGTCCTGACTTTC. The full variable domain, completed using reference TRBV15 and TRBJ2-6, is DAMVIQNPRYQVTQFGKPVTLSCSQTLNHNVMYWYQQKSSQAPKLLFHYYDKDFNNEADTPDNFQSRRPNTSFCFLDIRSPGLGDTAMYLCATSRGPGHGSMAGANVLTFGAGSRLTVL.

The V and J genes are TRBV15 and TRBJ2-5, with 8 positions matching TRBD2. CDR1 is LNHNV, CDR2 YYDKDF, per germline (reference sequence). Trimming took 1 base from V and 2 from J; bases not matched to a gene: 6. The CDR3 length is 16 residues. CDR3 nucleotide sequence: TGTGCCACCAGCAGAGGGCACTCTAGCGGGCAAGAGACCCAGTACTTC. This gives the protein CATSRGHSSGQETQYF.

The chain employs TRBV5-1 and TRBJ2-5; 12 bases are shared with TRBD2. The CDR3 loop spans 19 amino acids. The junction had 18 bases not matched to a gene; V was cut back by 4 bases and J by 5 bases. The V gene's germline CDR1 is SGHRS and CDR2 YFSETQ. The CDR3 sequence is CASSPRRTSGKSQGETQYF. CDR3 coding DNA: TGCGCCAGCAGCCCAAGACGGACTAGCGGGAAATCCCAAGGCGAGACCCAGTACTTC. The complete variable domain, with remaining parts taken from reference TRBV5-1 and TRBJ2-5, reads KAGVTQTPRYLIKTRGQQVTLSCSPISGHRSVSWYQQTPGQGLQFLFEYFSETQRNKGNFPGRFSGRQFSNSRSEMNVSTLELGDSALYLCASSPRRTSGKSQGETQYFGPGTRLLVL.

This chain links TRBV5-4 with TRBJ1-2, with 8 bases lining up with TRBD1. The CDR3 is made up of 15 amino acids. In germline, CDR1 is SGHNT, CDR2 YYREEE (reference sequence). V dropped 1 base and J dropped 4; count of bases not matched to a gene: 6. CDR3 amino acids: CASSLPQGAGYGYTF. In nucleotides, the CDR3 is TGTGCCAGCAGCTTGCCCCAGGGGGCGGGCTATGGCTACACCTTC.

V gene TRBV11-2 combines with J gene TRBJ2-5, with D unclear. The CDR3 has 14 amino acids. Trimming left V 1 base short and J 4 bases short, with 10 bases between. Germline V CDR1 and CDR2: SGHAT, FQNNGV. CDR3 amino acids: CASSLGPVTETQYF. The CDR3 DNA follows: TGTGCCAGCAGCTTAGGACCGGTAACAGAGACCCAGTACTTC. Combining the CDR3 with reference TRBV11-2 and TRBJ2-5 gives the whole variable domain EAGVAQSPRYKIIEKRQSVAFWCNPISGHATLYWYQQILGQGPKLLIQFQNNGVVDDSQLPKDRFSAERLKGVDSTLKIQPAKLEDSAVYLCASSLGPVTETQYFGPGTRLLVL.

The chain carries TRBV5-8 and TRBJ1-5, with a weak D call TRBD1 (6 bases). Germline CDR1 is SGHTS and CDR2 is YDEGEE. V gave up 5 bases and J gave up 0 bases, with 21 bases separating them. This CDR3 contains 18 residues. CDR3 sequence: CASSRVNLGQHSNQPQHF. Written as DNA, the CDR3 is TGTGCCAGCAGTCGTGTGAATTTAGGACAGCATAGCAATCAGCCCCAGCATTTT.

The J gene is TRBJ2-1, the V gene TRBV7-2; 11 nucleotides line up with TRBD2. The CDR3 has 14 amino acids. Trimming cost V 1 base and J 13 bases; bases outside gene matches: 6. Germline V gene sequence: CDR1 SGHTA, CDR2 FQGNSA. This CDR3 reads CASSLVAGGGLQFF. The CDR3 bases are TGTGCCAGCAGCTTAGTAGCGGGAGGGGGGCTTCAGTTCTTC.

V gene TRBV5-4 combines with J gene TRBJ2-3; no firm D call. Trimming stripped 4 bases from V and 0 bases from J, with 9 bases between. The CDR3 runs to 14 residues. The germline V gene encodes CDR1 SGHNT and CDR2 YYREEE (reference sequence). This chain's CDR3 is CASSPPSSTDTQYF. The DNA of the CDR3 is TGTGCCAGCAGCCCGCCCTCTAGCACAGATACGCAGTATTTT.

The chain combines TRBV7-8 with TRBJ1-5; TRBD1 might be the D (5 bases). CDR3 size: 19 residues. Trimming took off 6 bases at V and 0 bases at J, with 24 bases between the two ends. The V gene's germline CDR1 is SGHVS and CDR2 FQNEAQ. The CDR3 sequence is CASSIRAGRGWGSNQPQHF. Here the CDR3 DNA reads TGTGCCAGCAGTATCAGGGCTGGGAGGGGATGGGGTAGCAATCAGCCCCAGCATTTT.

The chain joins TRBV5-4 to TRBJ2-1; D uncertain. Germline CDR1 SGHNT, CDR2 YYREEE (reference sequence). The CDR3 extends over 14 amino acids. Trimming shortened V by 4 bases and J by 0 bases, and 8 bases separated the two germline ends. CDR3 residues: CASSQSSSYNEQFF. The CDR3 region has the DNA TGTGCCAGCAGCCAGTCGAGCTCCTACAATGAGCAGTTCTTC.